This record covers a single T cell receptor (beta chain). Its antigen is still unknown. Profiled with immunoSEQ multiplex PCR; TCRdb holds only in-frame clones, not every one. Of 70,000 or so clones listed, around 70% are singletons. This record comes from a study of vaccination effects on CD4 cells after COVID-19. Pools of viral peptides were used by the ViraFEST assay to expand antigen-specific CD4+ T cells ahead of sequencing. Isolation of CD4+ T cells took place after around 10 days of culture. This individual tested PCR-positive for SARS-CoV-2 infection between March and December 2020. The authors used an HIV-1 Nef peptide pool as the negative control culture. IL-2 medium was substituted for half the medium on days 3 and 7. Trimming took off 2 bases at V and 2 bases at J, with 8 bases between the two ends. The CDR3 consists of 14 residues. Per germline, CDR1 ENHRY and CDR2 SYGVKD.

The specimen comprised CD4+ T cells from PBMCs cultured with HIV peptides, sampled before COVID-19 vaccination. Subset given: HIV-1 Nef peptide pool negative control/reference culture. The TCR comes from a human donor who had a prior SARS-CoV-2 infection. The chain combines TRBV10-3 with TRBJ2-3; D unclear. The CDR3 sequence is CAISEGQLTDTQYF. The CDR3 region has the DNA TGTGCCATCAGTGAGGGGCAGCTCACAGATACGCAGTATTTT.